Included here is one T cell receptor beta chain sequence, with context. Antigen specificity is unknown. This record belongs to a study of shared clonotypes between healthy human individuals. Whole-study findings and limits: Naive subsets usually exceeded memory subsets in estimated richness. Rarefaction indicated that sorted-subset sequencing remained incomplete although depth was large.

Germline CDR1 and CDR2: PRHDT and FYEKMQ (reference sequence). Trimming took off 5 bases at V and 0 bases at J, with 11 bases between the two ends. There are 14 residues in the CDR3. The naive CD8 subset, CD45RO-negative cells positively selected for CCR7, excluded terminally differentiated effector memory CD45RA+ cells. Method: immunoSEQ multiplex PCR; TCRdb's copy keeps in-frame clones and lacks some. The data hold about 1.9 million clones, with around 93% observed a single time. The chain is built from TRBV13 and TRBJ2-7; D is possibly TRBD2 (5 bases). The TCR sequence derives from a man aged 18 to 29 in good health. Some clones in this sample may be carry-over from other donors' samples. Sequencing was carried out using naive CD8+ T cells from PBMCs. CDR3 in amino acids: CASSVEGSSYEQYF. As DNA, the CDR3 is TGTGCCAGCAGCGTAGAGGGTAGCTCCTACGAGCAGTACTTC.